The 21 T cell receptor beta chains given below trace back to one sample, sequenced in a study of blood T cell repertoires in COVID-19 (TCRdb year 2020). The protocol used for the library was the immunoSEQ multiplex PCR assay. This immuneACCESS table, as held by TCRdb, lists in-frame sequences with V and J called but not all clones. Of the missing ones, under half trace to an unresolved V gene in checked studies; the others have no known cause. The table for this sample lists about 370,000 clones; about 89% of them were counted only once. Of the sample, about 2.9% is held by the ten largest clones. Sequenced input: peripheral blood. Receptors originate from a woman in her twenties or thirties with COVID-19, enrolled during active disease.

The chain recombines TRBV5-4 with TRBJ1-2; 12 bases line up with TRBD1. The CDR3 spans 14 residues. With V trimmed by 4 bases and J by 6 bases, 4 bases remained unmatched. Germline V lookup: CDR1 SGHNT, CDR2 YYREEE (reference sequence). CDR3 amino acids: CASSTGQGANGYTF. In DNA form, the CDR3 reads TGTGCCAGCAGCACGGGACAGGGGGCTAATGGCTACACCTTC. The whole variable domain, remainder taken from reference TRBV5-4 and TRBJ1-2, is ETGVTQSPTHLIKTRGQQVTLRCSSQSGHNTVSWYQQALGQGPQFIFQYYREEENGRGNFPPRFSGLQFPNYSSELNVNALELDDSALYLCASSTGQGANGYTFGSGTRLTVV.

V is TRBV25-1 and J is TRBJ1-1; possibly TRBD1 for D (6 bases). The CDR3 sequence is 15 residues long. The germline V gene encodes CDR1 MGHDK and CDR2 SYGVNS. Trimming took off 1 base at V and 6 bases at J, with 15 bases between the two ends. The CDR3 DNA follows: TGTGCCAGCAGTGAATTCGGCAGGGGTAGGGCTGAAGCTTTCTTT. It specifies CASSEFGRGRAEAFF.

This clone was counted only a few times. The junction and the germline gene differ at one end; a read error may be behind it. The genes are TRBV12-3 or TRBV12-4 and TRBJ2-7; 11 nucleotides align to TRBD2. The length of the CDR3 is 13 residues. The CDR3 region is CASSLEVGTSGSF. For the CDR3, the DNA is TGTGCCAGCAGTTTAGAGGTGGGGACTAGCGGATCCTTC.

The chain has TRBV19 and TRBJ2-1, with 8 bases fitting TRBD2. CDR1 is LNHDA and CDR2 is SQIVND in the germline V gene (reference sequence). The CDR3 spans 16 residues. The trim removed 5 bases at V and 0 bases at J, leaving 6 bases unmatched. CDR3 protein: CASSDSGTRSYNEQFF. DNA for the CDR3: TGTGCCAGTAGTGATAGCGGGACCCGCTCCTACAATGAGCAGTTCTTC.

The CDR3 DNA reads as TGTGCCAGCTCACCGCTCGGGACTGGAAACACCATATATTTT. Its protein is CASSPLGTGNTIYF. This rearrangement joins TRBV18 to TRBJ1-3; D not certain. Germline V gives CDR1 KGHSH, CDR2 LQKENI. Deletions cut 3 bases from V and 2 bases from J, with 8 bases between. The CDR3 contains 14 residues.

V and J are TRBV7-9 and TRBJ2-3; D possibly corresponds to TRBD1 (5 bases). V was shortened by 1 base and J by 2 bases, with 10 bases between the two germline ends. Germline CDR1 SEHNR, CDR2 FQNEAQ (reference sequence). The CDR3 consists of 15 residues. The CDR3 reads CASSLDRSATDTQYF. The CDR3 coding sequence is TGTGCCAGCAGCTTAGACAGGTCTGCCACAGATACGCAGTATTTT.

The chain combines TRBV6-2 or TRBV6-3 with TRBJ2-1, with 8 bases matching TRBD2. V shed 0 bases and J 8 bases; nucleotides not matched to a gene: 6. The length of the CDR3 is 15 residues. CDR1 is MNHEY and CDR2 is SVGEGT in the germline V gene. The CDR3 reads CASSYSPSGSDEQFF. The CDR3 region has the DNA TGTGCCAGCAGTTACTCACCCAGCGGGAGCGATGAGCAGTTCTTC.

The V and J genes are TRBV12-2 and TRBJ2-5; the D call of TRBD2 is as the table states it, not checked on the DNA. TRBV12-2 is a pseudogene. The CDR3 contains 16 residues. This CDR3 reads CASRLVEGMNQETQYF. The CDR3 bases are TGTGCAAGTCGCTTAGTGGAGGGGATGAACCAAGAGACCCAGTACTTC.

The chain uses TRBV7-2 and TRBJ2-3, with TRBD2 as a possible D gene (5 bases). The CDR3 covers 13 residues. V was cut by 5 bases and J by 3 bases, with 9 bases left in between. Germline V gene data show CDR1 as SGHTA and CDR2 as FQGNSA. The CDR3 is CASSLSETDTQYF. Here the CDR3 DNA reads TGTGCCAGCAGCCTTAGCGAGACAGATACGCAGTATTTT.

This clone was recorded only once. The chain couples TRBV5-1 to TRBJ1-1; 7 nucleotides line up with TRBD1. This CDR3 contains 14 residues. Trimming at V came to 4 bases and at J to 3 bases, leaving 6 bases not matched to a gene. Germline assignment: CDR1 SGHRS and CDR2 YFSETQ. CDR3 DNA sequence: TGCGCCAGCAGCAACCAAGGGACAGACACTGAAGCTTTCTTT. Its translation is CASSNQGTDTEAFF.

The rearrangement joins TRBV6-5 to TRBJ1-4, with TRBD1 matching over 7 bases. Per germline, CDR1 MNHEY and CDR2 SVGAGI. The CDR3 contains 16 residues. With 3 bases clipped from V and 7 bases from J, the junction kept 11 bases outside the gene matches. The chain's CDR3 is CASSYAGQAGSEKLFF. The CDR3 nucleotides read TGTGCCAGCAGTTATGCCGGACAGGCGGGTAGTGAAAAACTGTTTTTT.

J is TRBJ2-3 and V is TRBV6-2 or TRBV6-3; D is possibly TRBD2 (5 bases). CDR1 MNHEY and CDR2 SVGEGT come from the germline V gene. The CDR3 has 15 amino acids. Trimming pared 4 bases from V and 5 bases from J, leaving 16 bases between. This CDR3 is CASSWNGITGDTQYF. CDR3 DNA: TGTGCCAGCAGTTGGAACGGGATCACTGGAGATACGCAGTATTTT.

The sample holds a few counts of this clone. The chain is built from TRBV6-2 or TRBV6-3 and TRBJ2-5; the match to TRBD1 covers 10 bases. V trimming: 2 bases; J trimming: 14 bases; junction bases outside the gene matches: 8. The CDR3 sequence is 13 residues long. Germline V gives CDR1 MNHEY, CDR2 SVGEGT. Written as DNA, the CDR3 is TGTGCCAGCAGTTACCCGGGACAGGGGAGGATTTACTTC. Its protein product is CASSYPGQGRIYF.

The chain carries TRBV19 and TRBJ2-7, with D maybe TRBD2 (5 bases). This CDR3 has 17 residues. V was cut by 0 bases and J by 0 bases, with 15 bases left in between. CDR1 and CDR2 (germline): LNHDA, SQIVND (reference sequence). The CDR3, as DNA: TGTGCCAGTAGTATAGAAGGGCTGACTAAAAGCTCCTACGAGCAGTACGTC. Its protein product is CASSIEGLTKSSYEQYV.

The chain recombines TRBV2 with TRBJ2-7; 8 bases fit TRBD2. Looked up from germline, CDR1 is SNHLY and CDR2 is FYNNEI. The ends lost 4 bases at V and 6 bases at J; junction bases unmatched: 2. CDR3 size: 12 residues. For the CDR3, the DNA is TGTGCCAGCAGTGGGACTAGCTCCGAGCAGTACTTC. It translates to CASSGTSSEQYF.

This clone was seen only a few times. As DNA, the CDR3 is TGCGCCAGCAGCCAAGGGCCCCAGCATAACAGGGTGGGTGGCCCGAACACTGAAGCTTTCTTT. Its translation: CASSQGPQHNRVGGPNTEAFF. The chain carries TRBV4-1 and TRBJ1-1, with a weak D call TRBD1 (6 bases). CDR1 and CDR2 (germline): MGHRA, YSYEKL. V gave up 1 base and J gave up 1 base, with 28 bases separating them. The CDR3 covers 21 residues.

There are many counts of this clone. V is TRBV6-4 and J is TRBJ2-3, with TRBD2 matching 10 bases. Germline values: CDR1 MRHNA, CDR2 SNTAGT. With 3 bases clipped from V and 4 bases from J, the junction kept 7 bases outside the gene matches. This CDR3 has 16 residues. The DNA for the CDR3 is TGTGCCAGCAGTGATGAGAGCGGGGGGGCGTCAGATACGCAGTATTTT. Translation: CASSDESGGASDTQYF.

The chain carries TRBV5-1 and TRBJ2-5; D may be TRBD2 (7 bases). The CDR3 spans 13 residues. CDR1 and CDR2 from the germline V gene are SGHRS and YFSETQ. Trimming removed 4 bases from V and 10 bases from J, with 17 bases in between. In DNA, the CDR3 is TGCGCCAGCAGCGAGGGAGGGGGGATTGACCAGTACTTC. It is translated as CASSEGGGIDQYF. Together with reference TRBV5-1 and TRBJ2-5, the CDR3 gives the full variable domain: KAGVTQTPRYLIKTRGQQVTLSCSPISGHRSVSWYQQTPGQGLQFLFEYFSETQRNKGNFPGRFSGRQFSNSRSEMNVSTLELGDSALYLCASSEGGGIDQYFGPGTRLLVL.

This chain uses TRBV9 with TRBJ2-1, with D possibly being TRBD2 (7 bases). CDR1 and CDR2 (germline): SGDLS, YYNGEE. Trimming cost V 7 bases and J 9 bases, with 20 bases left between them. CDR3 length: 14 amino acids. The CDR3: CASGGIWPGGEQFF. In DNA form, the CDR3 reads TGTGCCAGCGGGGGCATCTGGCCGGGGGGTGAGCAGTTCTTC. The whole variable domain, remainder taken from reference TRBV9 and TRBJ2-1, is DSGVTQTPKHLITATGQRVTLRCSPRSGDLSVYWYQQSLDQGLQFLIQYYNGEERAKGNILERFSAQQFPDLHSELNLSSLELGDSALYFCASGGIWPGGEQFFGPGTRLTVL.

The chain joins TRBV6-4 to TRBJ1-2; D is unclear. Germline assignment: CDR1 MRHNA and CDR2 SNTAGT. The CDR3 is 16 amino acids. Trimming pared 3 bases from V and 4 bases from J, leaving 18 bases between. CDR3 loop: CASSDAAEASSYGYTF. CDR3 nucleotide sequence: TGTGCCAGCAGTGATGCTGCAGAGGCCTCTAGCTATGGCTACACCTTC.

The V gene is TRBV5-8, the J gene TRBJ1-1; the D gene is possibly TRBD1 (5 bases). This CDR3 is built from 16 residues. In germline, CDR1 is SGHTS, CDR2 YDEGEE. V was shortened by 3 bases and J by 0 bases, with 15 bases between the two germline ends. In DNA form, the CDR3 reads TGTGCCAGCAGCTCGGGGGACGTAACTATGAACACTGAAGCTTTCTTT. Protein product: CASSSGDVTMNTEAFF.